The sequence of this T cell receptor (beta chain) was determined in a study of T cell responses to AZD1222 COVID-19 vaccine. Germline lookup yields CDR1 MNHEY and CDR2 SMNVEV (reference sequence). The CDR3 spans 15 residues. J was trimmed by 5 bases and V by 6 bases; bases with no gene match: 11. Study-wide points: A mostly white British donor set with more females was recruited, and clonal diversity was possibly underestimated. Researchers took repertoire samples only after the peak T cell response had come.

Comments on this clone: Its antigen is unidentified.

Sequenced by immunoSEQ multiplex PCR; TCRdb stores in-frame clones only, minus some. The sample has about 120,000 clones, 80% to 95% seen once; the top ten hold more than 13%. V and J are TRBV27 and TRBJ1-1; TRBD1 matches 8 bases. The clonotype originates from an adult in good health. The sample was peripheral blood, taken on day 0 of AZD1222 vaccination. CDR3 bases: TGTGCCAGCAGCCTATCTCAGGGGGCACGGACTGAAGCTTTCTTT. It codes for CASSLSQGARTEAFF.